The clone carrying this T cell receptor beta chain has only a few counts. Its antigen is not identified. The sample is drawn from a study of T cells after yellow fever vaccination. Overall study: SMART-Seq v4 Ultra Low Input handled preparation of low-cell-number fractions.

TCRdb redid the calling of the 5' RACE reads with MiXCR, one entry per CDR3 protein. The sample lists 300,000 to 450,000 distinct CDR3 sequences, more than 5.5% occurring once. Findings and limits, study-wide: By day 5 rather than day 15, the secondary response had peaked, though it was weaker. High-abundance clonotypes from the bulk population could contaminate FACS-sorted repertoires.

The V gene's germline CDR1 is ENHRY and CDR2 SYGVKD. V was trimmed by 0 bases and J by 7 bases, leaving 13 bases between them. This CDR3 has 14 amino acids. The rearrangement links TRBV10-3 to TRBJ2-7; D perhaps matches TRBD1 (5 bases). The receptor was derived from a man aged 25-45 years who received the YFV17D yellow fever vaccine. This specimen was PBMCs, taken 5 days after the yellow fever booster vaccination. The CDR3 loop reads CAISESATSGEQYF. DNA for the CDR3: TGTGCCATCAGTGAGTCTGCTACCTCAGGGGAGCAGTACTTC.